These 3 T cell receptor beta chains were all obtained from the same sample, sequenced in a study of shared clonotypes between healthy human individuals. CD8 cells regarded as naive lacked CD45RO, were positively chosen for CCR7, and omitted terminally differentiated effector memory CD45RA+ cells. Method: immunoSEQ multiplex PCR; TCRdb's copy keeps in-frame clones and lacks some. The sample gives about 580,000 clones, roughly 98% of which show up once; 0.3% is in the top ten. Specimen: naive CD8+ T cells sorted from blood. These receptors all come from a man aged 25 to 45 in good health.

The chain carries TRBV5-1 and TRBJ2-5; no firm D call. This CDR3 has 16 amino acids. Germline V gene data show CDR1 as SGHRS and CDR2 as YFSETQ. Between the trimmed V and J ends, which lost 3 bases and 0 bases, there was a span of 15 bases. For the CDR3, the DNA is TGCGCCAGCAGCTCCCACGTAGGAGTTAACCAAGAGACCCAGTACTTC. Translating it yields CASSSHVGVNQETQYF.

Here the CDR3 reads CASSTTLGDQPQHF. CDR3 DNA: TGTGCCAGCAGTACCACCCTGGGTGATCAGCCCCAGCATTTT. V is TRBV28 and J is TRBJ1-5; D unresolved. CDR3 size: 14 residues. Trimming pared 5 bases from V and 5 bases from J, leaving 13 bases between. The germline gives CDR1 MDHEN, CDR2 SYDVKM.

V is TRBV27 and J is TRBJ2-3, with D tentatively TRBD1 (6 bases). V dropped 6 bases and J dropped 1 base, with 17 bases sitting between them. Germline loops: CDR1 MNHEY, CDR2 SMNVEV (reference sequence). This CDR3 has 16 amino acids. The CDR3 DNA is TGTGCCAGCAGCCACCTAGGGGGAAGTGGCACAGATACGCAGTATTTT. This encodes CASSHLGGSGTDTQYF.